The 3 T cell receptor beta chains given below trace back to one sample, sequenced in a study of control samples from healthy donors and cancer patients. Method: immunoSEQ multiplex PCR; TCRdb's copy keeps in-frame clones and lacks some. The sample records 85,000 to 90,000 clones, about 84% being singletons. The material sequenced was blood. The receptors here all came from a middle-aged woman in good health.

This chain connects TRBV29-1 to TRBJ2-7; the match to TRBD1 covers 9 bases. CDR3 size: 14 residues. The J segment lost 0 bases and the V segment lost 7 bases, leaving 7 bases of the junction unmatched. The germline V gene has CDR1 SQVTM and CDR2 ANQGSEA. The CDR3 DNA is TGCAGCGGATCTCCGGGACAGGGCTCCTACGAGCAGTACTTC. It translates to CSGSPGQGSYEQYF.

J is TRBJ2-3 and V is TRBV7-9, with TRBD2 identical over 7 bases. This CDR3 has 17 amino acids. Per the germline V gene, CDR1 is SEHNR and CDR2 is FQNEAQ (reference sequence). The J segment lost 2 bases and the V segment lost 5 bases, leaving 13 bases of the junction unmatched. The CDR3 bases are TGTGCCAGCAGCCCCGTCGGCTTGCTAGCGGTCACAGATACGCAGTATTTT. Amino acid sequence: CASSPVGLLAVTDTQYF.

The chain couples TRBV21-1 to TRBJ2-7; the table's TRBD1 call for D was not verified on the DNA. TRBV21-1 is a listed pseudogene. The CDR3 length is 18 residues. This chain's CDR3 is CASSKGVRTGKGSYEQYF. The CDR3, as DNA: TGTGCCAGCAGCAAAGGGGTGCGTACAGGGAAGGGCTCCTACGAGCAGTACTTC.